The 19 T cell receptor beta chains below all came from one sample that was sequenced in a study of blood T cells in healthy people across ages. Primed by a sample-barcoded 5' primer and a J-beta primer mix, a second PCR proceeded for roughly 6 to 12 cycles. TCRdb passed the 5' RACE reads through MiXCR, listing each CDR3 protein once. The data contain roughly 900,000 distinct CDR3 sequences, around 49% of them seen just once; the ten biggest clones take up around an eighth. What was sequenced was blood. The receptors come from a man aged 25-40 years in good health.

In regard to this clonotype: A read error may explain this, as a much larger clone is one base away. V and J are TRBV2 and TRBJ2-5; D not certain. Germline V gene sequence: CDR1 SNHLY, CDR2 FYNNEI. The CDR3 contains 14 residues. The V end was cut by 8 bases, the J end by 11 bases, with 24 bases between. CDR3 sequence reads: CASVGRTVLYKQYF. The CDR3 DNA follows: TGTGCCAGCGTAGGTCGGACGGTCCTCTACAAGCAGTACTTC.

The chain carries TRBV21-1 and TRBJ1-2; TRBD1 is taken as the D call from the table, unchecked against the DNA. TRBV21-1 is listed as a pseudogene. The CDR3 has 14 residues. For the CDR3, the DNA is TGTGCCAGCAGCAAGCCGCCAGGGACCTATGGCTACACCTTC. Translated, it gives CASSKPPGTYGYTF.

J is TRBJ1-5 and V is TRBV7-4, with TRBD1 matching over 8 bases. Germline trimming cut 2 bases from V and 4 bases from J; bases unmatched to any gene: 4. The CDR3 sequence is 15 residues long. Germline CDR1 and CDR2: SGHVT and SQSDAQ. CDR3 bases: TGTGCCAGCAGCTTAATAACAGGGGGGAATCAGCCCCAGCATTTT. Residues: CASSLITGGNQPQHF.

This clonotype showed up just a few times. The chain couples TRBV7-3 to TRBJ1-2; TRBD1 agrees at 7 bases. From germline, CDR1 is SGHTA and CDR2 FQGTGA. This CDR3 comprises 13 residues. V gave up 7 bases and J gave up 4 bases; unmatched junction bases: 6. The CDR3 region is CASTGDRVYGYTF. The CDR3 bases are TGTGCCAGCACCGGCGACAGGGTCTATGGCTACACCTTC.

The V and J genes are TRBV7-3 and TRBJ2-1; 7 nucleotides match TRBD2. This CDR3 spans 13 amino acids. Per the germline V gene, CDR1 is SGHTA and CDR2 is FQGTGA. Germline trimming cut 8 bases from V and 9 bases from J; bases unmatched to any gene: 10. The DNA of the CDR3 is TGTGCCAGCTCCGGGACTACCGAGGGTGAGCAGTTCTTC. As protein: CASSGTTEGEQFF.

The chain uses TRBV7-9 and TRBJ2-3; 7 bases are shared with TRBD2. V gave up 4 bases and J gave up 4 bases; unmatched junction bases: 11. This CDR3 contains 16 residues. Germline V CDR1 and CDR2: SEHNR, FQNEAQ (reference sequence). The DNA of the CDR3 is TGTGCCAGCAGCTCTCGTAGTGGGCTAGCGGCAGATACGCAGTATTTT. Translation gives CASSSRSGLAADTQYF.

This clonotype was picked up a small number of times. This chain joins TRBV18 and TRBJ2-7; 7 bases align to TRBD1. CDR1 is KGHSH and CDR2 is LQKENI in the germline V gene. The J segment lost 6 bases and the V segment lost 4 bases, leaving 12 bases of the junction unmatched. This CDR3 comprises 15 residues. DNA of the CDR3: TGTGCCAGCTCACTCTTCCGGGACAGCAGGGCCGAGCAGTACTTC. This gives the protein CASSLFRDSRAEQYF.

The chain couples TRBV11-3 to TRBJ2-3; weak D call: TRBD2 (7 bases). The germline V gene has CDR1 SGHNT and CDR2 YENEEA. This CDR3 contains 19 residues. Trimming pared 1 base from V and 6 bases from J, leaving 26 bases between. The CDR3: CASSLGIRYGRGGSDTQYF. The DNA of the CDR3 is TGTGCCAGCAGCTTAGGGATACGCTATGGGAGGGGGGGCTCGGATACGCAGTATTTT.

J is TRBJ2-7 and V is TRBV12-3 or TRBV12-4, with D unclear. Deletions cut 5 bases from V and 5 bases from J, with 13 bases between. The length of the CDR3 is 13 residues. The CDR3, as DNA: TGTGCCAGCAGTCCGGACGCAGCCCACGAGCAGTACTTC. Residues: CASSPDAAHEQYF.

This clonotype was counted many times. The genes are TRBV4-2 and TRBJ2-1, with 15 bases lining up with TRBD2. The CDR3 has 16 residues. Per germline, CDR1 LGHNA and CDR2 YNFKEQ. The V gene end was trimmed by 5 bases and the J gene end by 7 bases; junction bases not matched to a gene: 6. Here the CDR3 reads CASSYRTSGGANEQFF. The DNA of the CDR3 is TGTGCCAGCAGCTATAGGACTAGCGGGGGGGCAAATGAGCAGTTCTTC.

This sequence joins TRBV12-3 or TRBV12-4 and TRBJ2-3, with D perhaps TRBD2 (5 bases). This CDR3 is built from 18 residues. The V and J ends lost 7 bases and 0 bases respectively, with 23 bases between them. The DNA of the CDR3 is TGTGCCAGCACTTGGGCGTGGGTCGAGCGGTCTAGCACAGATACGCAGTATTTT. Amino acids: CASTWAWVERSSTDTQYF.

In this sample, this clonotype turned up once. The gene calls are TRBV6-2 or TRBV6-3 and TRBJ2-1; D perhaps matches TRBD2 (6 bases). The V end lost 8 bases, the J end lost 5 bases, and 16 bases lay between the germline ends. CDR3 length: 14 amino acids. CDR1 is MNHEY and CDR2 is SVGEGT in the germline V gene. The CDR3 here is CASQLAGQNNEQFF. The CDR3 region has the DNA TGTGCCAGCCAGTTGGCGGGGCAAAACAATGAGCAGTTCTTC.

About this clonotype: A much larger clone sits a single nucleotide away, making a read error possible. The rearrangement uses TRBV28 and TRBJ2-5; D may be TRBD2 (5 bases). Trimming left V 5 bases short and J 5 bases short, with 15 bases between. The CDR3 totals 14 residues. The germline CDR1 and CDR2 sequences are MDHEN and SYDVKM. DNA for the CDR3: TGTGCCAGCAGTCGGACTGTCCCCGCCGAGACCCAGTACTTC. Amino acids: CASSRTVPAETQYF.

This chain joins TRBV6-1 and TRBJ2-5, with D perhaps matching TRBD1 (6 bases). The V gene lost 4 bases and the J gene lost 4 bases, with 13 bases spanning the gap. The CDR3 sequence is 14 residues long. Germline V CDR1 and CDR2: MNHNS, SASEGT. CDR3: CASSGHRVGETQYF. The CDR3 nucleotides are TGTGCCAGCAGTGGACACAGGGTTGGAGAGACCCAGTACTTC.

This chain uses TRBV6-1 with TRBJ2-1; possible D gene TRBD2, 6 bases. Trimming took 7 bases from V and 7 from J, leaving 8 bases between them. Germline V gene sequence: CDR1 MNHNS, CDR2 SASEGT. The CDR3 runs 11 residues. CDR3 in amino acids: CASTLANEQFF. The CDR3 coding sequence is TGTGCCAGCACCCTAGCGAATGAGCAGTTCTTC.

This chain links TRBV6-5 with TRBJ1-2; weak D call: TRBD1 (5 bases). The germline CDR1 and CDR2 sequences are MNHEY and SVGAGI. Trimming cost V 6 bases and J 4 bases, with 12 bases left between them. This CDR3 has 13 amino acids. Written as DNA, the CDR3 is TGTGCCAGCAGATCTGACAGATCCTATGGCTACACCTTC. It specifies CASRSDRSYGYTF.

Only a few counts were recorded for this clonotype. This chain uses TRBV20-1 with TRBJ2-5, with 12 bases that match TRBD2. CDR1 and CDR2 (germline): DFQATT, SNEGSKA (reference sequence). The CDR3 covers 15 residues. V lost 6 bases, J lost 3 bases, and 8 bases stayed unmatched. The CDR3 coding sequence is TGCAGTGCCTCACCAGGACTAGCGGGGAAAGAGACCCAGTACTTC. It yields the protein CSASPGLAGKETQYF.

The chain links TRBV11-3 to TRBJ2-5, with D unclear. This CDR3 region has 14 residues. V was cut by 1 base and J by 5 bases, with 11 bases left in between. Germline CDR1 and CDR2: SGHNT and YENEEA. The CDR3 region has the DNA TGTGCCAGCAGCTTAGGGGCCAGGATGGAGACCCAGTACTTC. It encodes CASSLGARMETQYF.

The chain uses TRBV7-2 and TRBJ2-1; 11 nucleotides agree with TRBD2. In germline, CDR1 is SGHTA, CDR2 FQGNSA. The CDR3 is 14 amino acids. V gave up 8 bases and J gave up 9 bases; unmatched junction bases: 9. The CDR3 is CASPIRLAGSEQFF. CDR3 nucleotide sequence: TGTGCCAGCCCCATTAGACTAGCGGGGAGTGAGCAGTTCTTC.